The source of this T cell receptor (beta chain) is a study of early T cells in non-severe SARS-CoV-2 infection. Looked up from germline, CDR1 is MNHEY and CDR2 is SVGEGT. The CDR3 contains 14 residues. Deletions cut 0 bases from V and 8 bases from J, with 10 bases between. Separate cDNA molecules each had unique molecular identifiers attached to them. TCRdb analysed the 5' RACE reads with MiXCR anew, one entry per CDR3 protein. The sample comprises 40,000 to 50,000 distinct CDR3 sequences, approximately 6.9% of which are singletons, and 4% to 5.5% rests with the top ten. The chain combines TRBV6-2 or TRBV6-3 with TRBJ1-4; D unresolved. The clonotype originates from an adult who was a healthcare worker with PCR-confirmed SARS-CoV-2 infection or an uninfected control (not recorded which). The sequencing input was whole blood. The CDR3 reads CASSYSGPGEKLFF. The CDR3 bases are TGTGCCAGCAGTTACTCGGGTCCCGGAGAAAAACTGTTTTTT.